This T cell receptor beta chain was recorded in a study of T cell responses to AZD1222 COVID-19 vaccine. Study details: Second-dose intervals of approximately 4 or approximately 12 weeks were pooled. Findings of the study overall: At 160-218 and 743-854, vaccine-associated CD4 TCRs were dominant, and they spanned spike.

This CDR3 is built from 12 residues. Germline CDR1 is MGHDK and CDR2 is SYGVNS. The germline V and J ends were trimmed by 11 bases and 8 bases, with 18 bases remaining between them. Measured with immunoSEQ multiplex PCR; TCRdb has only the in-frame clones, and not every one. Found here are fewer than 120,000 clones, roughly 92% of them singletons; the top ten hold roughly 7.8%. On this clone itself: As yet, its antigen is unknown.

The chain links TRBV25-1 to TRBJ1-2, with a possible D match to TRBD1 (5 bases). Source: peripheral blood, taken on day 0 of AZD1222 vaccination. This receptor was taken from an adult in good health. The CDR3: CACQGGFMGYTF. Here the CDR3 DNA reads TGTGCCTGCCAGGGCGGCTTCATGGGCTACACCTTC.